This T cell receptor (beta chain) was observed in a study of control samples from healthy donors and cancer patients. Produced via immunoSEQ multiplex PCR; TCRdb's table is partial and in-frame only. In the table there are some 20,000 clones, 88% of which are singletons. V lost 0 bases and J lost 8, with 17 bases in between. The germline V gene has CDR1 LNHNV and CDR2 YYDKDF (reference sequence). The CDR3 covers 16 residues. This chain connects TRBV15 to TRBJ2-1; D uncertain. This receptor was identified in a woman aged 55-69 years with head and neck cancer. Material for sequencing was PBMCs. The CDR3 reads CATSRDRWVSSDEQFF. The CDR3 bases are TGTGCCACCAGCAGAGATAGGTGGGTCTCCTCGGATGAGCAGTTCTTC.